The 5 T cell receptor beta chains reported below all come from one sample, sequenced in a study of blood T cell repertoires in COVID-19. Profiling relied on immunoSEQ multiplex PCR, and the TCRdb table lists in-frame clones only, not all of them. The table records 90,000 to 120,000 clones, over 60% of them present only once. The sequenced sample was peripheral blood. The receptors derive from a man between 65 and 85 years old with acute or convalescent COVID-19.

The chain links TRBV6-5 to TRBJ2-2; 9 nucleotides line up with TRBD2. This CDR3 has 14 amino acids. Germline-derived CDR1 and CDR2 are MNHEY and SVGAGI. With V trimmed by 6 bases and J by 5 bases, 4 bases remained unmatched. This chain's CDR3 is CASRGTSQTGELFF. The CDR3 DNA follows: TGTGCCAGCAGGGGGACTAGCCAAACCGGGGAGCTGTTTTTT.

DNA for the CDR3: TGTGCCAGCAGCCGGGACAGGGTCCAGCCCCAGCATTTT. As protein: CASSRDRVQPQHF. The rearrangement links TRBV6-5 to TRBJ1-5, with 9 bases lining up with TRBD1. Unmatched junction bases numbered 4, after V lost 6 bases and J lost 7 bases. Germline V gene data show CDR1 as MNHEY and CDR2 as SVGAGI. CDR3 length: 13 amino acids.

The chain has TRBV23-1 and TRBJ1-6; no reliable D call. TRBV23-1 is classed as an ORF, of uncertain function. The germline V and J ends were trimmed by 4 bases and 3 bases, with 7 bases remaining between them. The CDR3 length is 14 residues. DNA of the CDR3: TGCGCCAGCAGTCTTAGCTTCTATAATTCACCCCTCCACTTT. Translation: CASSLSFYNSPLHF.

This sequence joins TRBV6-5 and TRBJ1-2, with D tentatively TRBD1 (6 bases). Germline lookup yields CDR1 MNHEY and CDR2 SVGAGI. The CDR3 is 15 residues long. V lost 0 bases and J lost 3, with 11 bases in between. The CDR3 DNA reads TGTGCCAGCAGTTACTCCACAGGGTCGGACTATGGCTACACCTTC. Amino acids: CASSYSTGSDYGYTF.

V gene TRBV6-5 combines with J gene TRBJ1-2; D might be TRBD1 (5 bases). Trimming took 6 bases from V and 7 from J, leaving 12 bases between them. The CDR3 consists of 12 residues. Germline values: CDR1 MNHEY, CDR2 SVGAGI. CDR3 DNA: TGTGCCAGCAGCCCAGTTCAGGGTGGCTACACCTTC. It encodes CASSPVQGGYTF.